The source of this TCR beta chain is a study of CD8+ T cells in alopecia areata. Study-wide results and caveats: Besides other cells, scalp samples also yield sequences of resident alphabeta T cells from normal skin.

cDNA prepared by RNA extraction and subsequent reverse transcription served as the template for sequencing. Sequenced by immunoSEQ multiplex PCR; TCRdb stores in-frame clones only, minus some. The table includes around 29,000 clones, more than 60% detected once. With 3 bases clipped from V and 5 bases from J, the junction kept 1 base outside the gene matches. Looked up from germline, CDR1 is MRHNA and CDR2 is SNTAGT. This CDR3 has 15 residues. Patients with alopecia areata provided lesional scalp punch biopsies as well as peripheral blood. About this clone itself: Its target is unknown.

Sequenced input: NKG2D-low CD8+ T cells sorted from blood. V gene TRBV6-4 combines with J gene TRBJ2-1, with TRBD2 matching over 13 bases. This sequence originates from a human donor with alopecia areata. CDR3 in DNA: TGTGCCAGCAGTGAGGGGACTAGCGGGGACAATGAGCAGTTCTTC. As protein: CASSEGTSGDNEQFF.